This T cell receptor (beta chain) was sequenced during a study of monozygotic twins with inflammatory bowel disease. Study outcomes and limitations: Twins with IBD were found to have lower TCRbeta diversity (inverse Simpson) than healthy co-twins.

For this clonotype: Its antigen is as yet unknown.

CDR1 and CDR2 from the germline V gene are SQVTM and ANQGSEA. The CDR3 is 12 amino acids. Every TCR library drew on about 3,300 ng of total RNA. Through template switching, UMIs that included a 6-nucleotide sample barcode were added. TCRdb re-called the 5' RACE reads, yielding one record per CDR3 amino acid sequence without DNA. The sample spans about 380,000 distinct CDR3 sequences; the ten largest clones claim approximately 2.4%. The V call is TRBV29-1, the J call TRBJ2-6. This receptor was obtained from a human donor with ulcerative colitis or Crohn's disease, or a healthy co-twin of an affected twin (not recorded which). The sequencing sample was made of blood. The CDR3 is CSVDHGANVLTF.